Listed here is a single T cell receptor (beta chain). Germline V gene data show CDR1 as SGHVS and CDR2 as FQNEAQ. Unmatched junction bases numbered 11, after V lost 6 bases and J lost 8 bases. The CDR3 consists of 15 residues. This sample's time point: after dendritic cell vaccination, including at tumor progression/relapse. This sample was taken from a study of glioma-infiltrating T cells after dendritic cell vaccination. Study context: Dendritic cell vaccine was injected intradermally three times, biweekly.

Sequencing was performed with immunoSEQ multiplex PCR; in TCRdb, only in-frame clones are kept and a portion is missing. The profile shows 85,000 to 100,000 clones, approximately 84% of them singletons. The sample here was blood, taken after dendritic cell vaccination. The sequence came from a human donor with glioblastoma. The J gene is TRBJ1-5, the V gene TRBV7-8, with 9 bases that match TRBD1. The chain's CDR3 is CASSPGTGKLEPQHF. For the CDR3, the DNA is TGTGCCAGCAGTCCCGGGACAGGGAAGTTGGAGCCCCAGCATTTT.